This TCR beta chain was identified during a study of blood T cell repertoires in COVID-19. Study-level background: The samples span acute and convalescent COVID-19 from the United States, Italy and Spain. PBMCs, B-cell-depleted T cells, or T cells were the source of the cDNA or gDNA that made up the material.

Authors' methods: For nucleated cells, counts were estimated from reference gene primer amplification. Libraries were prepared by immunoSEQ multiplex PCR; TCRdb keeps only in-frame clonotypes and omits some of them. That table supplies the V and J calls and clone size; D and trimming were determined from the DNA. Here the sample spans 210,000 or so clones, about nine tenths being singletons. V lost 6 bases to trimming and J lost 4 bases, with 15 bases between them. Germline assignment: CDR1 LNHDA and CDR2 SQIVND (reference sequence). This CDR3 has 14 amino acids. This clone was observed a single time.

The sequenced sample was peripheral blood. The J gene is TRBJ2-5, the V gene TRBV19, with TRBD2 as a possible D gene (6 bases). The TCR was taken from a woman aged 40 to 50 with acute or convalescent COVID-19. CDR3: CASRGPGDGETQYF. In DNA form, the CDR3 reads TGTGCCAGTAGGGGACCGGGGGACGGAGAGACCCAGTACTTC.